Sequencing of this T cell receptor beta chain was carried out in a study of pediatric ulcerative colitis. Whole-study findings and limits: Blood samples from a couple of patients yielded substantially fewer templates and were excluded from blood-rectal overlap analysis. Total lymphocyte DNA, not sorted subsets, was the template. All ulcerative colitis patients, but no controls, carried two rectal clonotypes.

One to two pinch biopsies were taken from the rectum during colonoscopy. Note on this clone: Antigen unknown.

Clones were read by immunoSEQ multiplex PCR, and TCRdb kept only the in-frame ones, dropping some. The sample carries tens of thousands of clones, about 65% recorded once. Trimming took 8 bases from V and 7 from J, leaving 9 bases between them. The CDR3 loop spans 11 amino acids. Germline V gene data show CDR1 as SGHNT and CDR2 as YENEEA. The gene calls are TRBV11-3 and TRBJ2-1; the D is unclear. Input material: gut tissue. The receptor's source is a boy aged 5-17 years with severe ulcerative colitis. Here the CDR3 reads CASHFGNEQFF. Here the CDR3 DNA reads TGTGCCAGCCATTTCGGGAATGAGCAGTTCTTC.